This record looks at one T cell receptor (beta chain) sequence and its context. The antigen it binds to is not known. It has no much larger one-base neighbor in the sample; base qualities were not kept. V loses 1 base of germline sequence and J loses 5 bases, and the interval between the two ends is 11 bases. The germline V gene sets CDR1 to KGHSH and CDR2 to LQKENI. From cysteine to phenylalanine, the CDR3 is 14 amino acids long. Only the CDR3 part of the read is kept: 42 bases, read in frame from the first base. This record belongs to a study of beta chain features in type 1 diabetes (dated by TCRdb to the late 2010s). In terms of the full investigation: Patients and healthy donors did not differ in mean age, gender distribution, total cell number or subset yield. A total of 85 million to 110 million sorted cells were examined across all samples, and RNA yield correlated strongly with the number of cells per subset. In the study, recently diagnosed type 1 diabetes patients and matched healthy donors were compared on the TCRB repertoires of their sorted circulating CD4+ T cell subsets. Naive and central memory subsets were obtained from all 30 or so donors, but regulatory and stem cell-like memory subsets were isolated from only 8 patients and 8 healthy donors.

The High Capacity cDNA Reverse Transcription Kit was used to reverse transcribe all of the isolated RNA, meaning that expressed TCRB transcripts were what got sequenced. Naive, central memory and regulatory T cell samples underwent deep immunoSEQ sequencing, averaging about 3.3 million total reads per sample. After sorted cells were lysed in RLT buffer, RNA was extracted with DNase-treated RNeasy Micro or Mini kits, with the choice depending on cell number. To prevent cross-contamination, each cell subset was processed individually, whereas patient and healthy donor samples were processed jointly. Using the immunoSEQ multiplex PCR, TCRB sequences were amplified from cDNA into 87-bp fragments spanning the CDR3 region. The amplicons were sequenced using the Illumina HiSeq platform. The study's own analysis went as follows. Synthetic template baselines were used to correct PCR bias computationally, reads within Hamming distance 2 were collapsed together, and singletons that could not be merged were discarded. Reads were aligned to IMGT to assign V, D and J genes, CDR3 length, and insertions or deletions at six rearrangement sites. Within each subset, clonotype counts were normalized to sorted cell number, after which true diversity and Gini coefficients were computed with the tcR R package. The overlap coefficient, calculated on TCRB nucleotide sequences, was used to quantify repertoire sharing. Out-of-frame TCRB sequences from naive cells were analyzed as a proxy for the pre-selection repertoire. TCRdb retrieved this table from immuneACCESS and kept in-frame rearrangements only. Not all clones are present; in checked studies, unresolved V genes account for under half, and no reason is known for the remainder. D and trimming were read from the DNA, whereas the V and J calls and clone size are those reported in that table. The sample contains 200,000 to 300,000 clones, over 20% of them found a single time. The ten largest clones take up 0.028% of the sample.

Each donor gave one peripheral blood draw, averaging around 120 mL, which was collected into heparinised tubes. A BD FACSAria II was used to sort naive, central memory, regulatory and stem cell-like memory CD4+ T cells with a panel that included CD45RO, CCR7, CD25, CD127, CD95 and CD27. All sorted populations exceeded 95% purity. PBMCs were isolated right away by Lymphoprep density gradient centrifugation and were stained directly, without culture. To minimize batch effects, samples were stained and sorted in pairs, one healthy donor with one patient per experiment. Points the paper makes about the study in general: At VDJ recombination sites, type 1 diabetes patients had fewer insertions and more deleted nucleotides, which implies abnormalities in thymic rearrangement. Because cDNA rather than genomic DNA was sequenced, highly expressing activated cells could have been over-represented, although no difference in activation and CD3 levels was found between groups. HLA sub-analyses involved small numbers of individuals, so any influence of HLA type on TCRB rearrangement remained unresolved. PCR might favor shorter templates, but patient and control samples were amplified and corrected together, so any skew would affect both groups equally. In all four CD4+ subsets, TCRB CDR3 length was moderately but significantly shorter in type 1 diabetes patients. Naive, central memory and regulatory TCRB repertoires appeared more similar among patients than among healthy donors.

The sequence derives from a woman aged 40 to 55 with type 1 diabetes. The sample comprised naive CD4+ T cells from blood. This specimen's cell subset or site label, per the study, means: true naive CD4+ T cells. The chain joins TRBV18 to TRBJ2-5, and perhaps TRBD1 as D gene, on 6 matching bases. This receptor carries the CDR3 CASSPRQVWETQYF. The nucleotides are TGTGCCAGCTCACCACGACAGGTCTGGGAGACCCAGTACTTC.